These T cell receptor beta chains were read from a single sample in a study of CD8 T cells in ankylosing spondylitis. MiXCR, applied by TCRdb to the 5' RACE reads, yields one record per CDR3 protein. This sample has 450,000 to 550,000 distinct CDR3 sequences, with about 5.4% found just once. The sequenced material came from blood, either unsorted or a sorted T cell fraction (not recorded which). Receptors originate from a male donor with ankylosing spondylitis. Both conserved end residues are trimmed from each CDR3.

v_call	j_call	cdr3_length	cdr3_aa
TRBV15	TRBJ2-1	15	ATSRDRNLDRDNEQF
TRBV20-1	TRBJ1-1	11	SARRSRGTEAF
TRBV20-1	TRBJ2-1	12	SARVSGRGSEQF
TRBV20-1	TRBJ2-1	11	SGLAHAYNEQF
TRBV7-8	TRBJ2-7	12	ASSLQRASYEQY
TRBV29-1	TRBJ1-2	10	SVVTGVYGYT
TRBV12-3/TRBV12-4	TRBJ1-2	11	ASSTREGDGYT
TRBV7-9	TRBJ1-6	11	ASSFSGGSPLH
TRBV7-2	TRBJ2-2	12	ASSLTRSDGELF
TRBV7-3	TRBJ2-5	13	ASSSRTGSKETQY
TRBV27	TRBJ2-5	13	ASKGNSGGRETQY
TRBV10-3	TRBJ2-7	9	AIRESYEQY
TRBV27	TRBJ1-6	16	ASSLFSQGSTYNSPLH
TRBV12-3/TRBV12-4	TRBJ2-5	12	ASSLAGVRETQY
TRBV7-9	TRBJ2-1	14	ASSPGLASSYNEQF
TRBV29-1	TRBJ2-1	10	SVAPVDNEQF
TRBV28	TRBJ2-2	12	ASTGTVNTGELF
TRBV5-1	TRBJ2-1	13	ASSSQGLAYNEQF
TRBV5-1	TRBJ2-3	13	ASSLAGGNPDTQY
TRBV6-2/TRBV6-3	TRBJ2-1	16	ASSYRIGTSSSYNEQF
TRBV20-1	TRBJ2-5	15	SAGQGRSLSLQETQY
TRBV29-1	TRBJ2-3	11	SVGGKRGDTQY
TRBV12-3/TRBV12-4	TRBJ1-5	12	ASSLRASNQPQH
TRBV18	TRBJ1-2	11	ASSADREGGYT
TRBV6-2/TRBV6-3	TRBJ1-2	11	ASSYGQGGGYT
TRBV5-1	TRBJ2-3	14	ASSSLIGQGRDTQY
TRBV10-3	TRBJ2-7	10	AISPSGRAAY
TRBV7-9	TRBJ2-2	13	ASSLGHGSPGELF
TRBV20-1	TRBJ2-2	15	SARDPREASPTGELF
TRBV4-3	TRBJ2-4	15	ASSQGTRGAGKNIQY
TRBV6-5	TRBJ2-7	13	ASSYSAGLSYEQY
TRBV7-2	TRBJ2-7	12	ASSSWTGGREQY
TRBV7-2	TRBJ2-3	11	ASSPQQIDTQY
TRBV5-6	TRBJ2-1	12	ASSLGGGGSEQF
TRBV6-6	TRBJ2-5	8	ASGMETQY
TRBV5-5	TRBJ1-2	13	ASSGGTGGMYGYT
TRBV12-3/TRBV12-4	TRBJ1-6	13	ASSWGSLDNSPLH